This T cell receptor (beta chain) was retrieved from a study of blood T cells in healthy people across ages. Of note for this clonotype: The antigen remains unidentified.

Peripheral blood, roughly 11 milliliters per donor, was collected. Whole-study findings and limits: Diversity was higher, and naive CD4+ cells more numerous, in long-lived donors than in aged donors.

The second PCR ran about 6 to 12 cycles with a sample-barcoded 5' primer and J-beta primers. TCRdb reanalysed the 5' RACE reads using MiXCR and keeps one entry per CDR3 protein. The sample includes 1.5 million to 1.8 million distinct CDR3 sequences, less than 45% of them seen just once. CDR3 length: 15 amino acids. Germline-derived CDR1 and CDR2 are WNHNN and SYGVQD (reference sequence). V lost 6 bases and J lost 8; bases outside the gene matches: 8. The sample consisted of blood. The TCR comes from a woman aged 18-29 years in good health. The V and J genes are TRBV10-1 and TRBJ2-1, with TRBD2 identical over 12 bases. The CDR3 coding sequence is TGCGCCAGCAGGATGACTAGCGGGGGTCTCGATGAGCAGTTCTTC. Translation: CASRMTSGGLDEQFF.